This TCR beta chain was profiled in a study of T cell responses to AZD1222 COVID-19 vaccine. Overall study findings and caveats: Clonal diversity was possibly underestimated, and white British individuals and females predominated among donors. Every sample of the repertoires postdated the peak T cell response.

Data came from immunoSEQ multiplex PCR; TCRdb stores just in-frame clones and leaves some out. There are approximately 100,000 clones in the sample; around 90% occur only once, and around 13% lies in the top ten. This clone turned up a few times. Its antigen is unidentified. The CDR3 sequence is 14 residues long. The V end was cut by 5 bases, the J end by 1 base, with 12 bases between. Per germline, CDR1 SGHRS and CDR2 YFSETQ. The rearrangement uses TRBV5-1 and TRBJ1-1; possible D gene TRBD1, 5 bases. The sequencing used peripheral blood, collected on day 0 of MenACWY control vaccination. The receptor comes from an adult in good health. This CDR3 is CASSWDAGNTEAFF. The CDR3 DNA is TGCGCCAGCAGTTGGGACGCCGGGAACACTGAAGCTTTCTTT. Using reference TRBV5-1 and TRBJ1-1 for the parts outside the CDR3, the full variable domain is KAGVTQTPRYLIKTRGQQVTLSCSPISGHRSVSWYQQTPGQGLQFLFEYFSETQRNKGNFPGRFSGRQFSNSRSEMNVSTLELGDSALYLCASSWDAGNTEAFFGQGTRLTVV.